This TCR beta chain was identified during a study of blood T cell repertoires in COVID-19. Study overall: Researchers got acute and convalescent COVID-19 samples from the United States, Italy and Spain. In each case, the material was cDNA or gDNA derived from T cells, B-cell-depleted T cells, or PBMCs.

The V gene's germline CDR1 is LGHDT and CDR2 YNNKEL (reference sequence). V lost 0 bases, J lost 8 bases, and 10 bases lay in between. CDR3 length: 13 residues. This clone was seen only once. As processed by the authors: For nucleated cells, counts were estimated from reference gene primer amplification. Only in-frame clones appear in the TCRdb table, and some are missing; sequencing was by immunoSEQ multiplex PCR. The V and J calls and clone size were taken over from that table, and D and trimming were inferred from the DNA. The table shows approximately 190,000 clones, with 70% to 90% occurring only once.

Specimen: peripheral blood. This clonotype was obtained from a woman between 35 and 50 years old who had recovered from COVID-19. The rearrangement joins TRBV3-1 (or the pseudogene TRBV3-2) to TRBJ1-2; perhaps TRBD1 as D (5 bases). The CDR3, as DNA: TGTGCCAGCAGCCAAGACGGAGGGGAAGGCTACACCTTC. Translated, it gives CASSQDGGEGYTF.